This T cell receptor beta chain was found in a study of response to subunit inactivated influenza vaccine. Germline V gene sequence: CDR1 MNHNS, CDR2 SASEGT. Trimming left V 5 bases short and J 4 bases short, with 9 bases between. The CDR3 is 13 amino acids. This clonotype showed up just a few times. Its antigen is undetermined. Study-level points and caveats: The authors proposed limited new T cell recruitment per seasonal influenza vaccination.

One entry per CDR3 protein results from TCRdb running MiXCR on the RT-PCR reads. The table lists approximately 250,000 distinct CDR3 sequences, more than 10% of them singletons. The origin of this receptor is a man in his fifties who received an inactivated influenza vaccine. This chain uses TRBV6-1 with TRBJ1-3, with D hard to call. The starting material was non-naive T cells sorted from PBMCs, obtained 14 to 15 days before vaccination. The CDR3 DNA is TGTGCCAGCAGTCTGGATTCAGGAAACACCATATATTTT. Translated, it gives CASSLDSGNTIYF.